This T cell receptor (beta chain) was documented in a study of blood T cells in healthy people across ages. PCR was performed a second time for roughly 6 to 12 cycles using a sample-barcoded 5' primer and a J-beta primer mix. All cDNA molecules were each tagged by a template-switch adaptor with 12 random nucleotides. MiXCR was run by TCRdb on the 5' RACE reads, yielding one entry per CDR3 protein. The table lists approximately 900,000 distinct CDR3 sequences, approximately 32% of them singletons. Germline V CDR1 and CDR2: SQVTM, ANQGSEA. V lost 3 bases to trimming and J lost 13 bases, with 10 bases between them. The CDR3 covers 10 residues. In the case of this clonotype: A much bigger clone sits one base away, suggesting this may be a read error.

The data were also submitted as part of a second study, on T cells of mothers and their children.

This TCR was recovered from a woman aged 40 to 50 in good health. The genes are TRBV29-1 and TRBJ2-1; D may be TRBD2 (5 bases). Input material: blood. CDR3: CSVDRGSQFF. The CDR3 DNA reads TGCAGCGTTGACAGAGGGTCCCAGTTCTTC.